This TCR beta chain was sequenced in a study of blood T cells in healthy people across ages. Study-wide points: Greater diversity and more naive CD4+ cells were seen in long-lived donors than in aged donors. The percentage of naive T cells correlated strongly with TCR beta diversity.

As for this clonotype: What it binds is not known.

Trimming removed 5 bases at V and 0 bases at J, with 6 bases between. This CDR3 comprises 13 residues. Per the germline V gene, CDR1 is MNHEY and CDR2 is SVGAGI. The second PCR ran roughly 6 to 11 cycles with a sample-barcoded 5' primer and J-beta primers. The template-switch adaptor, which had 12 random nucleotides, put a tag on each cDNA molecule. MiXCR was run by TCRdb on the 5' RACE reads, yielding one entry per CDR3 protein. The table has around 710,000 distinct CDR3 sequences, roughly 45% seen once; the top ten hold more than 20%. The chain couples TRBV6-5 to TRBJ2-3; D unclear. The sequence came from a woman aged 60-75 years in good health. The sequenced sample consisted of blood. DNA of the CDR3: TGTGCCAGCAGTATACAGAGCACAGATACGCAGTATTTT. Translated, it gives CASSIQSTDTQYF.